Following are 32 T cell receptor beta chains from one sample sequenced in a study of T-cell memory formation after mild COVID-19. TCRdb re-called the 5' RACE reads through MiXCR, storing one row per CDR3 protein. The profile covers approximately 150,000 distinct CDR3 sequences, with over 15% appearing a single time and about 2.1% taken by the ten largest. Input material: PBMCs or a T cell subset sorted from them (not recorded which). These receptors originate from an adult woman who had mild COVID-19 (a few samples of this study predate the infection). Cell type and time point are not known.

This clonotype was recorded a few times. The chain carries TRBV11-2 and TRBJ1-1, with no clear D. Germline CDR1 SGHAT, CDR2 FQNNGV. Trimming left V 5 bases short and J 3 bases short, with 13 bases between. The CDR3 contains 14 residues. The CDR3 here is CASSIGRSDTEAFF. The CDR3 DNA is TGTGCCAGCAGCATTGGAAGGTCGGACACTGAAGCTTTCTTT.

Ten or more counts support this clonotype. This sequence joins TRBV9 and TRBJ2-7; 8 bases fit TRBD2. The germline gives CDR1 SGDLS, CDR2 YYNGEE. The CDR3 runs 16 residues. V shed 2 bases, J shed 5 bases, and the junction held 12 bases outside the gene matches. This CDR3 is CASSVGGGNRINEQYF. CDR3 in DNA: TGTGCCAGCAGCGTCGGGGGGGGGAACCGTATCAACGAGCAGTACTTC.

This clonotype was found once. This sequence joins TRBV5-1 and TRBJ1-2, with a tentative D call TRBD1 (6 bases). CDR1 is SGHRS, CDR2 YFSETQ, per germline. The CDR3 has 15 residues. The ends were cut back, 1 base at V and 0 bases at J, with 10 bases in the middle. The CDR3 sequence: CASSLSEGANYGYTF. The CDR3 DNA reads TGCGCCAGCAGCTTGTCCGAGGGGGCTAACTATGGCTACACCTTC.

The rearrangement uses TRBV7-9 and TRBJ2-2; tentative D call: TRBD1 (5 bases). The V end was cut by 6 bases, the J end by 6 bases, with 11 bases between. The CDR3 spans 13 residues. The germline gives CDR1 SEHNR, CDR2 FQNEAQ (reference sequence). The CDR3 DNA reads TGTGCCAGCAGTCCCCAGGGCGCCGGGGAGCTGTTTTTT. It is translated as CASSPQGAGELFF.

The V and J genes are TRBV5-5 and TRBJ2-7, with a weak D call TRBD1 (6 bases). The CDR3 has 18 amino acids. Per germline, CDR1 SGHKS and CDR2 YYEKEE (reference sequence). Deletions cut 1 base from V and 0 bases from J, with 20 bases between. The CDR3 protein is CASSLSGQTWLRSYEQYF. The CDR3 DNA reads TGTGCCAGCAGCTTGAGTGGACAGACATGGCTCCGCTCCTACGAGCAGTACTTC.

This clonotype has only a few counts. This sequence joins TRBV29-1 and TRBJ2-7; 8 nucleotides align to TRBD2. CDR1 SQVTM and CDR2 ANQGSEA come from the germline V gene. The CDR3 extends over 13 amino acids. The trim removed 7 bases at V and 2 bases at J, leaving 7 bases unmatched. Here the CDR3 reads CSGSGGRTYEQYF. The CDR3 DNA follows: TGCAGCGGGTCGGGGGGGAGGACCTACGAGCAGTACTTC.

This clonotype was observed a handful of times. V gene TRBV7-2 combines with J gene TRBJ2-7; the D gene could be TRBD1 or TRBD2 (5 bases each). Trimming cost V 4 bases and J 3 bases, with 10 bases left between them. There are 13 residues in the CDR3. Germline V CDR1 and CDR2: SGHTA, FQGNSA. DNA of the CDR3: TGTGCCAGCAGCTCGGGACGGCTCTACGAGCAGTACTTC. It translates to CASSSGRLYEQYF.

J is TRBJ2-7 and V is TRBV5-5, with D possibly TRBD1 on 8 matching bases. V shed 4 bases and J shed 3 bases, with 14 bases lying between them. The CDR3 spans 14 residues. Germline V CDR1 and CDR2: SGHKS, YYEKEE (reference sequence). CDR3 sequence reads: CASSVTGDYYEQYF. For the CDR3, the DNA is TGTGCCAGCAGCGTGACAGGGGACTACTACGAGCAGTACTTC.

This chain uses TRBV12-3 or TRBV12-4 with TRBJ2-7, with D tentatively TRBD1 or TRBD2 (5 bases each). The CDR3 consists of 14 residues. V was shortened by 7 bases and J by 3 bases, with 16 bases between the two germline ends. CDR3 coding DNA: TGTGCCAGCACCCAAGGGGACGGGGTCTACGAGCAGTACTTC. Translated, it gives CASTQGDGVYEQYF.

This clonotype appeared a few times. The J gene is TRBJ2-2, the V gene TRBV7-3; D gene ambiguous. This CDR3 is 16 amino acids long. The V gene's germline CDR1 is SGHTA and CDR2 FQGTGA. Trimming shortened V by 1 base and J by 3 bases, and 12 bases separated the two germline ends. The CDR3 protein is CASSLSAQSYTGELFF. For the CDR3, the DNA is TGTGCCAGCAGCTTAAGCGCCCAGAGTTACACCGGGGAGCTGTTTTTT.

This sequence joins TRBV29-1 and TRBJ1-1; D call uncertain. Germline CDR1 is SQVTM and CDR2 is ANQGSEA. This CDR3 is built from 16 residues. V was pared by 1 base and J by 6 bases, with 21 bases between. Here the CDR3 reads CSVEVRPQLRSPEAFF. The CDR3 nucleotides are TGCAGCGTTGAAGTTCGACCGCAACTTAGGTCCCCTGAAGCTTTCTTT.

The chain joins TRBV4-3 to TRBJ1-6; 7 nucleotides match TRBD1. Germline-derived CDR1 and CDR2 are LGHNA and YSLEER. The CDR3 is made up of 15 amino acids. Trimming cost V 5 bases and J 7 bases; bases outside gene matches: 8. Written as DNA, the CDR3 is TGCGCCAGCAGCACACGACAGGGTGACAATTCACCCCTCCACTTT. As protein: CASSTRQGDNSPLHF.

This clonotype was seen only a few times. This chain connects TRBV9 to TRBJ2-5; the D gene is possibly TRBD1 (6 bases). The V gene's germline CDR1 is SGDLS and CDR2 YYNGEE. Trimming cost V 2 bases and J 4 bases, with 18 bases left between them. This CDR3 is 16 amino acids long. CDR3 bases: TGTGCCAGCAGCGTCCAGACCGGGGACACAGGAGAGACCCAGTACTTC. As protein: CASSVQTGDTGETQYF.

The chain carries TRBV19 and TRBJ1-2; D remains unclear. This CDR3 region has 14 residues. Germline CDR1 and CDR2: LNHDA and SQIVND (reference sequence). V lost 5 bases, J lost 4 bases, and 14 bases lay in between. The CDR3: CASSFGSVSYGYTF. CDR3 DNA: TGTGCCAGTAGTTTTGGCAGCGTCTCCTATGGCTACACCTTC.

This clonotype was observed a handful of times. The chain combines TRBV7-9 with TRBJ2-3, with D tentatively TRBD2 (7 bases). Deletions cut 5 bases from V and 3 bases from J, with 30 bases between. This CDR3 is built from 20 residues. Germline loops: CDR1 SEHNR, CDR2 FQNEAQ (reference sequence). The CDR3 coding sequence is TGTGCCAGCAGCCCTGGGTGGGCGGGGGCCCATCGACCGGCTACAGATACGCAGTATTTT. It is translated as CASSPGWAGAHRPATDTQYF.

This clonotype has only a few counts. One end of the junction is discordant with germline, which a read error may explain. The chain has TRBV7-7 and TRBJ2-5, with 12 bases aligning to TRBD2. This CDR3 has 17 residues. Germline V gene data show CDR1 as SSHAT and CDR2 as FNYEAQ (reference sequence). CDR3 loop: CASSLGLAGGSQETQYF. As DNA, the CDR3 is TGTGCTAGCAGCTTAGGGCTAGCGGGAGGGAGTCAAGAGACCCAGTACTTC.

The chain couples TRBV7-2 to TRBJ2-2; tentative D call: TRBD2 (5 bases). CDR3 length: 18 residues. Trimming removed 0 bases at V and 1 base at J, with 15 bases between. The germline V gene encodes CDR1 SGHTA and CDR2 FQGNSA. The CDR3 coding sequence is TGTGCCAGCAGCTTAGCGCGAATCAGGACTGTGAACACCGGGGAGCTGTTTTTT. Its translation is CASSLARIRTVNTGELFF.

This clonotype was detected a few times. V and J are TRBV7-3 and TRBJ2-1; TRBD1 might be the D (6 bases). V dropped 2 bases and J dropped 6 bases, with 14 bases sitting between them. The CDR3 contains 15 residues. Germline V lookup: CDR1 SGHTA, CDR2 FQGTGA. The CDR3 nucleotides are TGTGCCAGCAGCTTACGAGTAGCAGGGGTCAATGAGCAGTTCTTC. This codes for CASSLRVAGVNEQFF.

The CDR3 bases are TGTGCCAGCAGTAGACCGGGACAGGGTTATCAGCCCCAGCATTTT. This gives the protein CASSRPGQGYQPQHF. The J gene is TRBJ1-5, the V gene TRBV6-2 or TRBV6-3; 9 bases map to TRBD1. This CDR3 spans 15 amino acids. Trimming removed 5 bases from V and 5 bases from J; junction bases left unmatched: 7. Germline assignment: CDR1 MNHEY and CDR2 SVGEGT.

This clonotype was seen only a few times. CDR3 region: CASSFGVMVISPLHF. The CDR3 DNA reads TGCGCCAGCAGCTTCGGGGTGATGGTGATTTCACCCCTCCACTTT. The chain uses TRBV5-1 and TRBJ1-6; D gene unclear. Trimming took off 2 bases at V and 9 bases at J, with 15 bases between the two ends. This CDR3 has 15 residues. Germline values: CDR1 SGHRS, CDR2 YFSETQ.

This rearrangement joins TRBV20-1 to TRBJ2-5, with unresolved D. V gave up 1 base and J gave up 5 bases, with 8 bases separating them. Germline assignment: CDR1 DFQATT and CDR2 SNEGSKA (reference sequence). The CDR3 is made up of 12 amino acids. CDR3 in amino acids: CSARGVRETQYF. Here the CDR3 DNA reads TGCAGTGCTAGAGGGGTCAGGGAGACCCAGTACTTC.

This clonotype was picked up a small number of times. The CDR3 reads CASSYYRAAITDTQYF. DNA for the CDR3: TGTGCCAGCAGTTACTACCGAGCGGCCATCACAGATACGCAGTATTTT. The chain couples TRBV6-2 or TRBV6-3 to TRBJ2-3; TRBD2 might be the D (5 bases). The V end lost 1 base, the J end lost 2 bases, and 13 bases lay between the germline ends. Germline-derived CDR1 and CDR2 are MNHEY and SVGEGT. The length of the CDR3 is 16 residues.

The CDR3 loop reads CASTWGATYEQYF. The CDR3 nucleotides read TGTGCCAGCACCTGGGGGGCCACCTACGAGCAGTACTTC. The rearrangement joins TRBV6-6 to TRBJ2-7; D is perhaps TRBD1 or TRBD2 (6 bases each). With 7 bases removed from V and 2 bases from J, the gap between germline ends came to 12 bases. This CDR3 is 13 amino acids long. Germline values: CDR1 MNHNY, CDR2 SVGAGI (reference sequence).

This clonotype was seen many times. This rearrangement joins TRBV5-6 to TRBJ2-5; perhaps TRBD2 as D (6 bases). In germline, CDR1 is SGHDT, CDR2 YYEEEE. The V end lost 4 bases, the J end lost 3 bases, and 16 bases lay between the germline ends. CDR3 size: 15 residues. CDR3 DNA: TGTGCCAGCAGCACCCGTCTGGGCGGGAAAGAGACCCAGTACTTC. Translating gives CASSTRLGGKETQYF. The full variable domain, rest sourced from reference TRBV5-6 and TRBJ2-5, is DAGVTQSPTHLIKTRGQQVTLRCSPKSGHDTVSWYQQALGQGPQFIFQYYEEEERQRGNFPDRFSGHQFPNYSSELNVNALLLGDSALYLCASSTRLGGKETQYFGPGTRLLVL.

The chain links TRBV7-6 to TRBJ1-2, with 7 bases that match TRBD1. V lost 6 bases and J lost 3; bases outside the gene matches: 7. The CDR3 contains 14 residues. Per germline, CDR1 SGHVS and CDR2 FNYEAQ. CDR3: CASSATGAYYGYTF. CDR3 DNA: TGTGCCAGCAGTGCTACAGGGGCTTACTATGGCTACACCTTC.

The chain carries TRBV7-9 and TRBJ2-6; TRBD1 might be the D (6 bases). The CDR3 runs to 15 residues. Trimming removed 2 bases from V and 2 bases from J, with 7 bases in between. Germline V lookup: CDR1 SEHNR, CDR2 FQNEAQ (reference sequence). Here the CDR3 reads CASSLTGTGANVLTF. As DNA, the CDR3 is TGTGCCAGCAGCTTAACAGGGACTGGGGCCAACGTCCTGACTTTC.

This clonotype was seen a few times. V usage is TRBV4-3 and J usage is TRBJ2-5, with a possible D match to TRBD1 (6 bases). Per germline, CDR1 LGHNA and CDR2 YSLEER. Trimming cost V 0 bases and J 5 bases, with 10 bases left between them. The CDR3 consists of 14 residues. In DNA form, the CDR3 reads TGCGCCAGCAGCCAAGATTCAGGGGTGGAGACCCAGTACTTC. This sequence encodes CASSQDSGVETQYF.

This clonotype came up a few times. V gene TRBV19 combines with J gene TRBJ2-6; TRBD1 is a possible D gene (6 bases). CDR1 LNHDA and CDR2 SQIVND come from the germline V gene (reference sequence). This CDR3 is built from 17 residues. Trimming shortened V by 5 bases and J by 0 bases, and 14 bases separated the two germline ends. CDR3 nucleotides: TGTGCCAGTAGTGAGCCGACAGGTCTCTCTGGGGCCAACGTCCTGACTTTC. The encoded protein is CASSEPTGLSGANVLTF.

The V gene is TRBV7-7, the J gene TRBJ1-2, with 7 positions matching TRBD1. J gave up 8 bases and V 5 bases, and 11 bases lay outside the gene matches. The CDR3 has 14 residues. From germline, CDR1 is SSHAT and CDR2 FNYEAQ (reference sequence). The CDR3 DNA sequence: TGTGCCAGCAGCCCGACACCGGGACAGACAGGCTACACCTTC. Translating gives CASSPTPGQTGYTF.

The chain uses TRBV12-3 or TRBV12-4 and TRBJ1-3, with D hard to call. Trimming stripped 1 base from V and 3 bases from J, with 7 bases between. This CDR3 has 14 amino acids. The CDR3 DNA is TGTGCCAGCAGTTTAGAGGGTTTTGGAAACACCATATATTTT. It specifies CASSLEGFGNTIYF.

This clonotype was counted at least ten times. This sequence joins TRBV5-1 and TRBJ1-1; 9 nucleotides align to TRBD1. The CDR3 totals 13 residues. Germline V lookup: CDR1 SGHRS, CDR2 YFSETQ. V lost 4 bases, J lost 8 bases, and 6 bases stayed unmatched. CDR3 loop: CASSPQGAREAFF. CDR3 nucleotide sequence: TGCGCCAGCAGCCCACAGGGGGCGCGGGAAGCTTTCTTT. Based on the CDR3 plus reference TRBV5-1 and TRBJ1-1, the full variable domain is KAGVTQTPRYLIKTRGQQVTLSCSPISGHRSVSWYQQTPGQGLQFLFEYFSETQRNKGNFPGRFSGRQFSNSRSEMNVSTLELGDSALYLCASSPQGAREAFFGQGTRLTVV.

J is TRBJ1-5 and V is TRBV20-1, with D tentatively TRBD1 (5 bases). Trimming stripped 3 bases from V and 4 bases from J, with 19 bases between. The CDR3 totals 16 residues. Germline CDR1 reads DFQATT; CDR2 reads SNEGSKA (reference sequence). The CDR3 protein is CSASFPAGAGNQPQHF. CDR3 DNA: TGCAGTGCTAGTTTTCCGGCGGGCGCAGGGAATCAGCCCCAGCATTTT.